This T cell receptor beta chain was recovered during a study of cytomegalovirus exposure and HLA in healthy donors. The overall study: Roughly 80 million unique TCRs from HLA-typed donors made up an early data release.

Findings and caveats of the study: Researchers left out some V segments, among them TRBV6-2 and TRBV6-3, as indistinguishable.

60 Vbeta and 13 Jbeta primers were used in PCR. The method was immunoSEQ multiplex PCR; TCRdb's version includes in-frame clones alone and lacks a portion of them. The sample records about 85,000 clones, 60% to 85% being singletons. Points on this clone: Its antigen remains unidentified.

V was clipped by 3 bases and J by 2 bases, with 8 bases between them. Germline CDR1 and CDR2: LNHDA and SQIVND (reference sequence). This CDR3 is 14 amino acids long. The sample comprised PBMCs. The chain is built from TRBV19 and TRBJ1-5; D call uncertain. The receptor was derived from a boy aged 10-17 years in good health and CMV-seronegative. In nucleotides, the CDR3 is TGTGCCAGTAGTATCAGGCTCGGCAATCAGCCCCAGCATTTT. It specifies CASSIRLGNQPQHF.